These T cell receptor beta chains were read from a single sample in a study of T cell changes during pregnancy in multiple sclerosis. TCRdb keeps only in-frame clones here, not all; method: immunoSEQ multiplex PCR. The sample lists 79,000 or so clones, about 92% occurring once. Sequencing used CD4+ T cells from peripheral blood mononuclear cells, obtained before pregnancy. Every receptor here comes from a female donor with multiple sclerosis, enrolled in a pregnancy study. Each CDR3 is given with its conserved first and last residue. Each record gives: V gene, J gene, D gene, clone size, CDR3 protein, CDR3 DNA. D genes are given only for firm matches. Rows may omit the clone size; those that give it use once, few, many or a size class.

TRBV19,TRBJ1-2,-,-,CASGELTWNYGYTF,TGTGCCAGTGGGGAGTTAACATGGAACTATGGCTACACCTTC
TRBV1,TRBJ2-3,-,-,CTSSQDGPAICADTQYF,TGCACCAGCAGCCAAGATGGTCCAGCGATATGCGCAGATACGCAGTATTTT
TRBV11-2,TRBJ2-3,-,-,CASSLAMRDTQYF,TGTGCCAGCAGCTTAGCTATGAGAGATACGCAGTATTTT
TRBV4-1,TRBJ1-1,-,-,CASSQPTQVGKAEAFF,TGCGCCAGCAGCCAACCTACACAGGTGGGGAAGGCTGAAGCTTTCTTT
TRBV18,TRBJ1-2,-,-,CASSPSGDGYTF,TGTGCCAGCTCACCATCCGGGGATGGCTACACCTTC
TRBV2,TRBJ2-3,-,-,CASSEVDRDTDTQYF,TGTGCCAGCAGTGAAGTGGACAGAGACACAGATACGCAGTATTTT
TRBV9,TRBJ2-5,TRBD2,-,CASSAIGREAETQYF,TGTGCCAGCAGCGCAATCGGGAGGGAGGCGGAGACCCAGTACTTC
TRBV5-1,TRBJ1-4,-,-,CASSLVGVTNEKLFF,TGCGCCAGCAGCTTGGTCGGGGTAACTAATGAAAAACTGTTTTTT
TRBV2,TRBJ1-4,-,-,CASSERQGSNEKLFF,TGTGCCAGCAGTGAACGGCAGGGGAGCAATGAAAAACTGTTTTTT
TRBV19,TRBJ2-7,-,-,CASSSRAIGSYEQYF,TGTGCCAGTAGCTCTAGGGCAATCGGGAGTTACGAGCAGTACTTC
TRBV5-1,TRBJ1-5,TRBD1,-,CASSPNPGQGNQPQHF,TGCGCCAGCAGCCCGAATCCGGGACAGGGGAATCAGCCCCAGCATTTT
TRBV2,TRBJ2-3,-,once,CASRLGRHKYTDTQYF,TGTGCCAGCAGGCTGGGGAGGCACAAGTATACAGATACGCAGTATTTT
TRBV30,TRBJ2-2,-,-,CAWKVGVTGELFF,TGTGCCTGGAAAGTGGGAGTCACCGGGGAGCTGTTTTTT
TRBV6-1,TRBJ1-4,-,-,CASSDAQAGEKLFF,TGTGCCAGCAGTGACGCGCAGGCTGGGGAAAAACTGTTTTTT
TRBV7-3,TRBJ2-3,TRBD2,-,CASSLGGYWGTDTQYF,TGTGCCAGCAGCTTGGGAGGGTATTGGGGCACAGATACGCAGTATTTT
TRBV5-1,TRBJ1-1,-,-,CASSLFPAGGTEAFF,TGCGCCAGCAGCTTGTTTCCGGCAGGAGGAACTGAAGCTTTCTTT
TRBV6-5,TRBJ1-1,TRBD1,few,CASSPRTGWAEAFF,TGTGCCAGCAGCCCCCGGACAGGGTGGGCTGAAGCTTTCTTT
TRBV7-8,TRBJ2-1,-,-,CASSQHLGAGGNEQFF,TGTGCCAGCAGCCAGCATTTGGGGGCAGGAGGCAATGAGCAGTTCTTC
TRBV5-1,TRBJ2-5,-,-,CASSQDSFWQETQYF,TGCGCCAGCAGCCAAGACTCCTTTTGGCAAGAGACCCAGTACTTC
TRBV11-2,TRBJ1-2,-,once,CASSLDRAEPYGYTF,TGTGCCAGCAGCTTAGATCGAGCGGAACCCTATGGCTACACCTTC
TRBV5-1,TRBJ1-1,TRBD1,once,CASSPASTGTGEAFF,TGCGCCAGCAGCCCCGCCTCAACCGGGACAGGGGAAGCTTTCTTT
TRBV5-1,TRBJ1-1,TRBD1,-,CASSRPGTGLGVNTEAFF,TGCGCCAGCAGCCGTCCCGGGACAGGGTTGGGGGTGAACACTGAAGCTTTCTTT
TRBV27,TRBJ2-5,TRBD2,-,CASSSAGLAETQYF,TGTGCCAGCAGTTCCGCCGGACTAGCGGAGACCCAGTACTTC
TRBV9,TRBJ1-1,-,-,CASSPDTNTEAFF,TGTGCCAGCAGCCCGGACACGAACACTGAAGCTTTCTTT
TRBV10-3,TRBJ2-5,-,-,CAIGGTAQETQYF,TGTGCCATCGGGGGGACCGCTCAAGAGACCCAGTACTTC
TRBV4-1,TRBJ2-3,-,-,CASSQIRRAGALLPSTDTQYF,TGCGCCAGCAGCCAAATACGTAGGGCAGGGGCCCTTTTACCTAGCACAGATACGCAGTATTTT
TRBV27,TRBJ1-5,-,-,CASSRVPRDQPQHF,TGTGCCAGCAGCCGCGTCCCCAGGGATCAGCCCCAGCATTTT
TRBV30,TRBJ1-1,-,-,CAWKGQRNTEAFF,TGTGCCTGGAAAGGACAGAGGAACACTGAAGCTTTCTTT
TRBV5-4,TRBJ1-1,-,-,CASSLSRQRVLNTEAFF,TGTGCCAGCAGCTTATCCAGGCAGCGGGTATTGAACACTGAAGCTTTCTTT
TRBV29-1,TRBJ2-1,-,-,CSVGGTPSSYNEQFF,TGCAGCGTTGGTGGGACTCCCAGCTCCTACAATGAGCAGTTCTTC
TRBV9,TRBJ1-2,TRBD1,-,CASSTGDRISYGYTF,TGTGCCAGCAGCACAGGGGACAGAATATCCTATGGCTACACCTTC
TRBV7-9,TRBJ2-3,-,-,CASSLARGSFSDAQYF,TGTGCCAGCAGCTTAGCGCGCGGTAGTTTTTCAGATGCGCAGTATTTT
TRBV27,TRBJ2-1,TRBD1,-,CARPGQGGNEQFF,TGTGCCAGACCGGGACAGGGAGGCAATGAGCAGTTCTTC
TRBV2,TRBJ1-1,-,once,CARETKNTEAFF,TGTGCCAGGGAGACGAAGAACACTGAAGCTTTCTTT
TRBV28,TRBJ1-1,-,-,CASSLGGAIKSSEAFF,TGTGCCAGCAGTTTAGGGGGCGCGATCAAGAGTTCTGAAGCTTTCTTT
TRBV11-2,TRBJ1-2,-,once,CASSLTGLGDGYTF,TGTGCCAGCAGCTTAACAGGGCTAGGAGATGGCTACACCTTC
TRBV5-1,TRBJ1-3,-,-,CASSLPGDGNTIYF,TGCGCCAGCAGCTTACCAGGGGACGGAAACACCATATATTTT
TRBV28,TRBJ1-2,-,-,CASSIQTNYGYTF,TGTGCCAGTTCGATCCAGACTAACTATGGCTACACCTTC
TRBV5-1,TRBJ1-3,-,-,CASSLDAGATGNTIYF,TGCGCCAGCAGCTTGGACGCAGGGGCAACTGGAAACACCATATATTTT
TRBV5-1,TRBJ2-5,-,-,CASSWDPRGETQYF,TGCGCCAGCAGCTGGGACCCCCGGGGGGAGACCCAGTACTTC
TRBV19,TRBJ2-1,-,-,CASKRGGRGSSYNEQFF,TGTGCCAGTAAGCGTGGTGGGCGGGGAAGCTCCTACAATGAGCAGTTCTTC
TRBV6-6,TRBJ1-3,-,-,CASSYSAGHGNTIYF,TGTGCCAGCAGTTACTCGGCAGGGCACGGAAACACCATATATTTT
TRBV9,TRBJ1-1,TRBD1,-,CASSGQGSTEAFF,TGTGCCAGCAGCGGACAGGGGAGCACCGAAGCTTTCTTT
TRBV30,TRBJ2-1,-,once,CAWSVRGGAGDYNEQFF,TGTGCCTGGAGTGTTCGGGGCGGGGCCGGGGACTACAATGAGCAGTTCTTC
TRBV15,TRBJ2-7,TRBD1,-,CATSRGQGVSKEQYF,TGTGCCACCAGCAGGGGACAGGGGGTAAGCAAAGAGCAGTACTTC
TRBV10-1,TRBJ2-7,TRBD2,-,CASSSGTSASPTGEQYF,TGCGCCAGCAGTTCCGGGACTAGCGCATCCCCGACGGGCGAGCAGTACTTC
TRBV6-6,TRBJ1-6,-,-,CASSATDYNSPLHF,TGTGCCAGCAGTGCCACAGACTATAATTCACCCCTCCACTTT
TRBV30,TRBJ2-3,TRBD2,-,CAWIGDYGRTDTQYF,TGTGCCTGGATAGGGGACTATGGTCGCACAGATACGCAGTATTTT
TRBV5-1,TRBJ2-1,-,-,CASSLGLASYNEQFF,TGCGCCAGCAGCTTAGGCCTAGCCTCCTACAATGAGCAGTTCTTC
TRBV19,TRBJ1-2,-,few,CATSPDSNYGYTF,TGTGCCACTTCTCCCGACAGCAACTATGGCTACACCTTC